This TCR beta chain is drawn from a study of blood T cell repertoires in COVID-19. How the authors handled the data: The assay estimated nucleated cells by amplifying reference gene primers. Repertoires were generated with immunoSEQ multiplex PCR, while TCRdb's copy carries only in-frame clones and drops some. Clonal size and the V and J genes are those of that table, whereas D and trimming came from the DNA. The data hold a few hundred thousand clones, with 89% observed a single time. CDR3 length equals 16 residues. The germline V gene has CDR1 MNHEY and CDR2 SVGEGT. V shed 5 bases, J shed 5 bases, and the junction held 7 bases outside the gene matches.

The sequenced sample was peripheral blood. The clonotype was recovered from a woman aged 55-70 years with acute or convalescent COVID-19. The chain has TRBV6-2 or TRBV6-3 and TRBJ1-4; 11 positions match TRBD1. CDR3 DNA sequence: TGTGCCAGCAGTCGGGACAGGGGGACTTCCAATGAAAAACTGTTTTTT. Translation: CASSRDRGTSNEKLFF.